A single sample is the source of the 14 T cell receptor beta chains below, sequenced in a study of blood T cell repertoires in COVID-19. TCRdb's table, derived via immunoSEQ multiplex PCR, lists solely in-frame clones and lacks some. The table has about 90,000 clones, 80% to 90% seen once; the top ten hold approximately 2.6%. Sequencing input: peripheral blood. The receptors were sampled from a man aged 45-65 years with COVID-19, enrolled during active disease.

The V gene is TRBV3-1 (or the pseudogene TRBV3-2), the J gene TRBJ2-2, with 7 bases matching TRBD1. Germline assignment: CDR1 LGHDT and CDR2 YNNKEL (reference sequence). Trimming removed 6 bases from V and 0 bases from J; junction bases left unmatched: 10. The CDR3 has 17 amino acids. CDR3 bases: TGTGCCAGCAGTCTACTGGGGACAGCCCCGAACACCGGGGAGCTGTTTTTT. Translating it yields CASSLLGTAPNTGELFF.

This sequence joins TRBV7-8 and TRBJ2-3; maybe TRBD1 (6 bases). CDR1 is SGHVS and CDR2 is FQNEAQ in the germline V gene. This CDR3 has 16 amino acids. V was pared by 6 bases and J by 0 bases, with 16 bases between. The CDR3 bases are TGTGCCAGCAGTGGGCAGGGGACCTCTAGCACAGATACGCAGTATTTT. Protein sequence: CASSGQGTSSTDTQYF. Using reference TRBV7-8 and TRBJ2-3 for the parts outside the CDR3, the full variable domain is GAGVSQSPRYKVAKRGQDVALRCDPISGHVSLFWYQQALGQGPEFLTYFQNEAQLDKSGLPSDRFFAERPEGSVSTLKIQRTQQEDSAVYLCASSGQGTSSTDTQYFGPGTRLTVL.

J is TRBJ2-7 and V is TRBV5-1; 10 bases line up with TRBD2. CDR1 is SGHRS and CDR2 is YFSETQ in the germline V gene. V trimming: 0 bases; J trimming: 6 bases; junction bases outside the gene matches: 6. The CDR3 sequence is 15 residues long. This CDR3 reads CASSLGGTSDSEQYF. The CDR3 nucleotides are TGCGCCAGCAGCTTGGGGGGGACTAGCGATTCCGAGCAGTACTTC.

The chain has TRBV7-3 and TRBJ2-2; 7 nucleotides match TRBD1. J lost 5 bases, V lost 5 bases, and 8 bases had no gene match. Per the germline V gene, CDR1 is SGHTA and CDR2 is FQGTGA. CDR3 length: 15 residues. CDR3: CASSPRDSLTGELFF. DNA of the CDR3: TGTGCCAGCAGCCCTCGGGACAGCTTAACCGGGGAGCTGTTTTTT.

CDR3 in amino acids: CSVEGAGETQYF. In DNA, the CDR3 is TGCAGCGTTGAGGGGGCCGGAGAGACCCAGTACTTC. This rearrangement joins TRBV29-1 to TRBJ2-5; the D gene is possibly TRBD1 (6 bases). The CDR3 consists of 12 residues. The germline V gene encodes CDR1 SQVTM and CDR2 ANQGSEA. Trimming stripped 3 bases from V and 4 bases from J, with 9 bases between.

The chain uses TRBV7-8 and TRBJ2-5, with D possibly matching TRBD2 (7 bases). The CDR3 has 18 amino acids. V was trimmed by 4 bases and J by 7 bases, leaving 28 bases between them. The germline gives CDR1 SGHVS, CDR2 FQNEAQ. CDR3 in amino acids: CASSSGRASRGASGTQYF. CDR3 sequence (DNA): TGTGCCAGCAGCTCCGGCCGCGCTAGCCGGGGGGCCTCGGGGACCCAGTACTTC.

The gene calls are TRBV28 and TRBJ2-3; 9 nucleotides line up with TRBD2. Germline V gene sequence: CDR1 MDHEN, CDR2 SYDVKM. CDR3 length equals 14 residues. The V and J ends lost 8 bases and 3 bases, in that order; junction bases with no gene match: 6. The CDR3: CASVLAGATDTQYF. The CDR3 DNA follows: TGTGCCAGCGTCTTAGCGGGGGCAACAGATACGCAGTATTTT.

This chain uses TRBV10-3 with TRBJ1-2; 8 bases are a match to TRBD1. The CDR3 runs to 12 residues. With 6 bases clipped from V and 11 bases from J, the junction kept 8 bases outside the gene matches. Germline V gene lookup returns CDR1 ENHRY and CDR2 SYGVKD. The CDR3 sequence: CAIRSLGQGYTF. The CDR3 nucleotides read TGTGCCATCAGATCCCTCGGACAGGGTTACACCTTC.

V and J are TRBV30 and TRBJ2-7; 12 bases are a match to TRBD2. Germline V gene sequence: CDR1 GTSNPN, CDR2 SVGIG (reference sequence). The CDR3 is 14 amino acids. Losses at the gene ends were 4 bases for V and 0 bases for J; bases not matched to a gene: 1. The CDR3 is CAWTSGGVSYEQYF. The CDR3, as DNA: TGTGCCTGGACTAGCGGGGGGGTCTCCTACGAGCAGTACTTC.

The chain joins TRBV4-3 to TRBJ2-7; D perhaps matches TRBD2 (5 bases). Trimming removed 1 base at V and 2 bases at J, with 15 bases between. The CDR3 has 16 residues. Per germline, CDR1 LGHNA and CDR2 YSLEER. In DNA form, the CDR3 reads TGCGCCAGCAGCCAAGGGGAGTCAGGTAATACCTACGAGCAGTACTTC. It is translated as CASSQGESGNTYEQYF.

The J gene is TRBJ2-5, the V gene TRBV6-5, with 9 bases lining up with TRBD1. The J segment lost 5 bases and the V segment lost 8 bases, leaving 12 bases of the junction unmatched. Germline CDR1 reads MNHEY; CDR2 reads SVGAGI. The CDR3 covers 15 residues. CDR3 nucleotides: TGTGCCAGCGGGGACAGGGCCCAACTTGGGGAGACCCAGTACTTC. The encoded protein is CASGDRAQLGETQYF.

The chain joins TRBV18 to TRBJ2-1; the match to TRBD2 covers 8 bases. V trimming: 4 bases; J trimming: 5 bases; junction bases outside the gene matches: 7. CDR3 length: 15 residues. Per germline, CDR1 KGHSH and CDR2 LQKENI. CDR3 residues: CASSLGGGQHNEQFF. In DNA form, the CDR3 reads TGTGCCAGCTCACTCGGGGGGGGGCAACACAATGAGCAGTTCTTC.

The gene calls are TRBV6-5 and TRBJ2-2; maybe TRBD2 (7 bases). The CDR3 is 16 residues long. CDR1 is MNHEY, CDR2 SVGAGI, per germline. Trimming removed 2 bases at V and 2 bases at J, with 12 bases between. The CDR3 sequence is CASSYVGGRNTGELFF. For the CDR3, the DNA is TGTGCCAGCAGTTACGTGGGGGGGCGTAACACCGGGGAGCTGTTTTTT.

The chain is built from TRBV3-1 (or the pseudogene TRBV3-2) and TRBJ2-1; TRBD2 matches at 7 bases. Germline V gene data show CDR1 as LGHDT and CDR2 as YNNKEL (reference sequence). The trim removed 1 base at V and 3 bases at J, leaving 3 bases unmatched. This CDR3 is built from 15 residues. In nucleotides, the CDR3 is TGTGCCAGCAGCCAAGGGGCGGGGGTCTACAATGAGCAGTTCTTC. Translating gives CASSQGAGVYNEQFF.